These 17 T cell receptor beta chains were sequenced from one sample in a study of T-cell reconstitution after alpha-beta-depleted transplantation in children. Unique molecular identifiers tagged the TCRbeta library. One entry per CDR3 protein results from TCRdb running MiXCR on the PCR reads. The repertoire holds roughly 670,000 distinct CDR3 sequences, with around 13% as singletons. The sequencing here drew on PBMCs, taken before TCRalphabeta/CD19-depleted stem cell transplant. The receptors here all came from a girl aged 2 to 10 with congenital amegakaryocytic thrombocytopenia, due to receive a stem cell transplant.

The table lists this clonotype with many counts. The CDR3 loop is CSAAGISNQPQHF. CDR3 coding DNA: TGCAGTGCAGCCGGGATTAGCAATCAGCCCCAGCATTTT. This rearrangement joins TRBV20-1 to TRBJ1-5; no clear D. This CDR3 is built from 13 residues. V shed 6 bases and J shed 0 bases, with 9 bases lying between them. Germline lookup yields CDR1 DFQATT and CDR2 SNEGSKA (reference sequence).

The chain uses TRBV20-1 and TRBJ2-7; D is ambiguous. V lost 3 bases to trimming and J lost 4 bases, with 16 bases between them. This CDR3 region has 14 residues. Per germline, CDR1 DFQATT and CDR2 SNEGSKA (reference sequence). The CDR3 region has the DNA TGCAGTGCTAGGGGATGGGATGTTAATTACGAGCAGTACTTC. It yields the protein CSARGWDVNYEQYF.

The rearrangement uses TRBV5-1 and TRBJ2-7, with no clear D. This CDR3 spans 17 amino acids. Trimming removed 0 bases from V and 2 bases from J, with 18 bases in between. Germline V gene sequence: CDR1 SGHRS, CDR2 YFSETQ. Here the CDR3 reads CASSLDPFGFRAYEQYF. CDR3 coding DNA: TGCGCCAGCAGCTTGGACCCTTTCGGATTCCGGGCCTACGAGCAGTACTTC. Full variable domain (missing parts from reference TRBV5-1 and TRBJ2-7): KAGVTQTPRYLIKTRGQQVTLSCSPISGHRSVSWYQQTPGQGLQFLFEYFSETQRNKGNFPGRFSGRQFSNSRSEMNVSTLELGDSALYLCASSLDPFGFRAYEQYFGPGTRLTVT.

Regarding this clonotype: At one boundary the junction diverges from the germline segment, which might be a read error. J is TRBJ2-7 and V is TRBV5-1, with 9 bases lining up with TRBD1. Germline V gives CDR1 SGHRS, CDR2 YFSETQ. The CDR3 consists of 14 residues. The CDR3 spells CAGSSGQGSYEQYF. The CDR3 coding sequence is TGCGCCGGCAGCTCGGGACAGGGTTCCTACGAGCAGTACTTC. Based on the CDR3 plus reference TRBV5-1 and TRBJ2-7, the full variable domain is KAGVTQTPRYLIKTRGQQVTLSCSPISGHRSVSWYQQTPGQGLQFLFEYFSETQRNKGNFPGRFSGRQFSNSRSEMNVSTLELGDSALYLCAGSSGQGSYEQYFGPGTRLTVT.

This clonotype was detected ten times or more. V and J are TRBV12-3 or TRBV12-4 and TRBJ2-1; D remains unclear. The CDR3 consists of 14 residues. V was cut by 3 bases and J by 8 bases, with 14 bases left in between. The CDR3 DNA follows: TGTGCCAGCAGTTTGGTCCCTGGAAGCGATGAGCAGTTCTTC. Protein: CASSLVPGSDEQFF.

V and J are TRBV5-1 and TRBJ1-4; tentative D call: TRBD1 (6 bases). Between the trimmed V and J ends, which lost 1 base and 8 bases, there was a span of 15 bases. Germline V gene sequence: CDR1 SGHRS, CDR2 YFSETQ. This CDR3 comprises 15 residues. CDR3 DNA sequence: TGCGCCAGCAGCTTGAATGGGGGGCTCTGGGAAAAACTGTTTTTT. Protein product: CASSLNGGLWEKLFF. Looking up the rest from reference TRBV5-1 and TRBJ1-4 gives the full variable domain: KAGVTQTPRYLIKTRGQQVTLSCSPISGHRSVSWYQQTPGQGLQFLFEYFSETQRNKGNFPGRFSGRQFSNSRSEMNVSTLELGDSALYLCASSLNGGLWEKLFFGSGTQLSVL.

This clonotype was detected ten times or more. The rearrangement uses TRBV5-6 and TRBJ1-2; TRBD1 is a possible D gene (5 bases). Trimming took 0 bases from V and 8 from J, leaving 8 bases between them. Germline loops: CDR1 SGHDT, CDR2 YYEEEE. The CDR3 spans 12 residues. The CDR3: CASSLGRDGYTF. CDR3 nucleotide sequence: TGTGCCAGCAGCTTGGGTCGGGACGGCTACACCTTC. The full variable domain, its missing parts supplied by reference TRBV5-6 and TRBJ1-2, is DAGVTQSPTHLIKTRGQQVTLRCSPKSGHDTVSWYQQALGQGPQFIFQYYEEEERQRGNFPDRFSGHQFPNYSSELNVNALLLGDSALYLCASSLGRDGYTFGSGTRLTVV.

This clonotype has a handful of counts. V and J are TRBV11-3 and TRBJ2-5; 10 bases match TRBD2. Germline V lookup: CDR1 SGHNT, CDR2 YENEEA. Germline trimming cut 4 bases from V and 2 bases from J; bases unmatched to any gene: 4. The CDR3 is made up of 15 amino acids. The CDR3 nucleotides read TGTGCCAGCAGCTCCCGGACTAGCGGACAAGAGACCCAGTACTTC. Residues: CASSSRTSGQETQYF.

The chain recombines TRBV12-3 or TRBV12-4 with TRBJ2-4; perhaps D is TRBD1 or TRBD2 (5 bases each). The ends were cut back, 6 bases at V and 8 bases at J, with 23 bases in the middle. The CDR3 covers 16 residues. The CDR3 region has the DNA TGTGCCAGCAGCACCCGAAGCAGGGACCCCGGGCACATTCAGTACTTC. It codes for CASSTRSRDPGHIQYF.

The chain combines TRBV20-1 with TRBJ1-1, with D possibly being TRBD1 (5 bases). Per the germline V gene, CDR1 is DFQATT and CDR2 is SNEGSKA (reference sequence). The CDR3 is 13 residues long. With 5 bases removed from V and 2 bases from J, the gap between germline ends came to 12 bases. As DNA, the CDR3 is TGCAGTGCTGCGGGACGGTCAAACACTGAAGCTTTCTTT. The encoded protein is CSAAGRSNTEAFF.

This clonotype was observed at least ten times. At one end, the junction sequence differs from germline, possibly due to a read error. Here the CDR3 DNA reads TGTGCCAGCAGTTTAGCGCCCCAAGAGACCCAGTACTTC. Its protein product is CASSLAPQETQYF. The chain recombines TRBV5-1 with TRBJ2-5; the D gene is possibly TRBD2 (5 bases). This CDR3 comprises 13 residues. From germline, CDR1 is SGHRS and CDR2 YFSETQ.

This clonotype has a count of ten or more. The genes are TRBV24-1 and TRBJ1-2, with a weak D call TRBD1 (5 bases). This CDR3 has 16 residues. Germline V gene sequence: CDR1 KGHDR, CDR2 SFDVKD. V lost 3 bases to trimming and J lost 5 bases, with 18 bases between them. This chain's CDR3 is CATSDPRGDQSYGYTF. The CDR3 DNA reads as TGTGCCACCAGTGATCCCCGGGGGGATCAAAGTTATGGCTACACCTTC.

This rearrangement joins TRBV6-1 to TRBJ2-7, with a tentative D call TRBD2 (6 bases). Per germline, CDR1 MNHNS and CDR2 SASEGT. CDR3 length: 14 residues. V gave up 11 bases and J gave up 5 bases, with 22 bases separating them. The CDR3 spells CAARAGQDGNEQYF. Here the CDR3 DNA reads TGTGCCGCGCGGGCGGGGCAGGATGGGAACGAGCAGTACTTC.

CDR3 sequence: CSAIKAGGYNEQFF. CDR3 sequence (DNA): TGCAGTGCTATCAAAGCGGGAGGCTACAATGAGCAGTTCTTC. This chain joins TRBV20-1 and TRBJ2-1; 9 nucleotides agree with TRBD2. Germline assignment: CDR1 DFQATT and CDR2 SNEGSKA (reference sequence). J was trimmed by 3 bases and V by 4 bases; bases with no gene match: 4. CDR3 length: 14 amino acids.

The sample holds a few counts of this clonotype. CDR3 nucleotide sequence: TGCGCCAGCAGGAGGGGACAGGGGGCAGGTACTGAAGCTTTCTTT. Its protein product is CASRRGQGAGTEAFF. This rearrangement joins TRBV5-1 to TRBJ1-1, with TRBD1 matching 12 bases. Unmatched junction bases numbered 7, after V lost 5 bases and J lost 5 bases. The CDR3 sequence is 15 residues long. CDR1 is SGHRS and CDR2 is YFSETQ in the germline V gene.

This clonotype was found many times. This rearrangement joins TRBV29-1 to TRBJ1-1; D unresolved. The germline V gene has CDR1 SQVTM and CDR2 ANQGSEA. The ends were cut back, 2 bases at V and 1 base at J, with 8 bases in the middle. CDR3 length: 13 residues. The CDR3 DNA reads TGCAGCGTTGAATTACGCAGGAACACTGAAGCTTTCTTT. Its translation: CSVELRRNTEAFF.

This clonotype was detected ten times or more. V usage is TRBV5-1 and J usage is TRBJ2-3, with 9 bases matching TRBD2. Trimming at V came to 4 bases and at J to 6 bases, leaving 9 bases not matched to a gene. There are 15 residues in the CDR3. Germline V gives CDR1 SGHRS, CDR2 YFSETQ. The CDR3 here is CASSVRAGGPDTQYF. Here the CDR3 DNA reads TGCGCCAGCAGCGTTCGCGCGGGAGGGCCCGATACGCAGTATTTT.